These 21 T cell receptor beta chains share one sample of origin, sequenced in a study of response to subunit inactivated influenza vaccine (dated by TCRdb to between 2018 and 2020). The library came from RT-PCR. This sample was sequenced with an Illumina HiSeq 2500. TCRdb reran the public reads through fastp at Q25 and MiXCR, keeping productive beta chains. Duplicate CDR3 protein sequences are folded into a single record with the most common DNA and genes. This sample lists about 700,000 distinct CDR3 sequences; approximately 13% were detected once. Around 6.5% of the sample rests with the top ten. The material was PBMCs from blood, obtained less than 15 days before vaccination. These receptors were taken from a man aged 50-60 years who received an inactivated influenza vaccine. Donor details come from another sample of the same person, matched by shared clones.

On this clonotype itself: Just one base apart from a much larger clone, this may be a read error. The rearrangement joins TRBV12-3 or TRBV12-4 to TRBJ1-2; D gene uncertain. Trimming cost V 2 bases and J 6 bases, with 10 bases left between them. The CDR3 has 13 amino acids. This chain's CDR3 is CASSLSRNDGYTF. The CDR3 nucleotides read TGTGCCAGCAGTTTAAGCAGGAATGATGGCTACACCTTC.

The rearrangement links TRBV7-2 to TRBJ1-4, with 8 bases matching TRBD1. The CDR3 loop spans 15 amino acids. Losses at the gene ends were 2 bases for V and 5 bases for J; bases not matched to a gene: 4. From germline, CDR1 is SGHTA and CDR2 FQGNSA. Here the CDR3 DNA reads TGTGCCAGCAGCTTAACTCGACAGGGGAATGAAAAACTGTTTTTT. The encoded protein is CASSLTRQGNEKLFF.

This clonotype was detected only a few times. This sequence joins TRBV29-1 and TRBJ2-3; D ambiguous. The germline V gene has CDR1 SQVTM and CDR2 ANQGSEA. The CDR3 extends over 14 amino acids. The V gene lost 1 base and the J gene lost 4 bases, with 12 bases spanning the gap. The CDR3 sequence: CSVEGVSGADTQYF. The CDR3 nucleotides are TGCAGCGTTGAAGGTGTCAGTGGGGCAGATACGCAGTATTTT.

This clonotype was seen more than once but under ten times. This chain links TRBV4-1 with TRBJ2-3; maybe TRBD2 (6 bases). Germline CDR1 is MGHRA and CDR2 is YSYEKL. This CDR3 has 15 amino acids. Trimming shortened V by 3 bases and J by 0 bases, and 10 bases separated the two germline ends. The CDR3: CASSHGGRSTDTQYF. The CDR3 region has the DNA TGCGCCAGCAGCCATGGAGGGAGAAGCACAGATACGCAGTATTTT.

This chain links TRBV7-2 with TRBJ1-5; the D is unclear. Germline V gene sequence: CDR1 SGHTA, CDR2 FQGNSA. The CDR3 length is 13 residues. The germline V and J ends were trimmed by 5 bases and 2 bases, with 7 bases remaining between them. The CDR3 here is CASSLHGNQPQHF. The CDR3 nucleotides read TGTGCCAGCAGCCTACACGGCAATCAGCCCCAGCATTTT.

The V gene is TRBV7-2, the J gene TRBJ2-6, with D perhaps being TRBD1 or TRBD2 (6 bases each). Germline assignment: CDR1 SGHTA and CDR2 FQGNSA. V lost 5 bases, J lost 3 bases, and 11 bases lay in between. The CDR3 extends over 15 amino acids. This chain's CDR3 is CASSRRGLGANVLTF. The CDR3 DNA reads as TGTGCCAGCAGCCGCAGGGGACTTGGGGCCAACGTCCTGACTTTC.

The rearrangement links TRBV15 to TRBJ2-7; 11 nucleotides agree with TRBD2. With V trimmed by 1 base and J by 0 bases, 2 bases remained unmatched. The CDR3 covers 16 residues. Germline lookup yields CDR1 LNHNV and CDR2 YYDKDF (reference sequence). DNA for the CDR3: TGTGCCACCAGCAGAGGAGGACTAGCGGGCTCCTACGAGCAGTACTTC. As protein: CATSRGGLAGSYEQYF.

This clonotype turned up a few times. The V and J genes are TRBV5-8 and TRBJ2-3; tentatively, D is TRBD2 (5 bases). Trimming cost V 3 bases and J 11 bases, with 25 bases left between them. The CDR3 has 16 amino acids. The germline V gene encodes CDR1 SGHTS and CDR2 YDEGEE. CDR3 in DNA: TGTGCCAGCAGCTCGAGCTACCTCCCGGCTCTCGGGGTGCAGTATTTT. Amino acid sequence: CASSSSYLPALGVQYF. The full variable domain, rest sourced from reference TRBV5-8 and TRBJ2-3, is EAGVTQSPTHLIKTRGQQATLRCSPISGHTSVYWYQQALGLGLQFLLWYDEGEERNRGNFPPRFSGRQFPNYSSELNVNALELEDSALYLCASSSSYLPALGVQYFGPGTRLTVL.

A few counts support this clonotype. CDR3 protein: CASALQGLNSPLHF. The CDR3 DNA reads TGTGCCAGCGCCTTACAGGGGTTGAATTCACCCCTCCACTTT. V and J are TRBV7-2 and TRBJ1-6; 7 bases agree with TRBD1. V lost 8 bases, J lost 7 bases, and 8 bases stayed unmatched. CDR1 is SGHTA, CDR2 FQGNSA, per germline. The CDR3 spans 14 residues.

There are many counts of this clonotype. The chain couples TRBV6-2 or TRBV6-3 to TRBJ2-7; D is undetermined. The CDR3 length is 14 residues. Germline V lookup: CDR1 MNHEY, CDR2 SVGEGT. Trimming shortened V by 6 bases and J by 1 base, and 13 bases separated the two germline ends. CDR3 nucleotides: TGTGCCAGCAGAACTGGACGGCTATCCTACGAGCAGTACTTC. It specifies CASRTGRLSYEQYF.

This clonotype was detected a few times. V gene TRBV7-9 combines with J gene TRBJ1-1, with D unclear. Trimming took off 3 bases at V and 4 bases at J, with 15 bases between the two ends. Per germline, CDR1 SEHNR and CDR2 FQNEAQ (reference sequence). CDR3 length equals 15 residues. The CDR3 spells CASSFMKGLSTEAFF. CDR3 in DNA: TGTGCCAGCAGCTTCATGAAAGGGTTGAGCACTGAAGCTTTCTTT. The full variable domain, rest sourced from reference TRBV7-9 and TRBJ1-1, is DTGVSQNPRHKITKRGQNVTFRCDPISEHNRLYWYRQTLGQGPEFLTYFQNEAQLEKSRLLSDRFSAERPKGSFSTLEIQRTEQGDSAMYLCASSFMKGLSTEAFFGQGTRLTVV.

The DNA of the CDR3 is TGTGCCAGCCGGAGACTAGCGGGGTACACCGGGGAGCTGTTTTTT. Translated, it gives CASRRLAGYTGELFF. This chain uses TRBV12-3 or TRBV12-4 with TRBJ2-2; 11 bases line up with TRBD2. V was pared by 8 bases and J by 3 bases, with 5 bases of the junction left unmatched. This CDR3 comprises 15 residues.

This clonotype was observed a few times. This CDR3 reads CASSLALTPRGGTDTQYF. In nucleotides, the CDR3 is TGTGCCAGCAGCTTAGCGCTAACCCCCCGGGGGGGAACAGATACGCAGTATTTT. The rearrangement links TRBV7-2 to TRBJ2-3, with 8 bases identical to TRBD2. This CDR3 has 18 amino acids. The junction had 11 bases not matched to a gene; V was cut back by 0 bases and J by 3 bases. Germline assignment: CDR1 SGHTA and CDR2 FQGNSA. The variable domain in full, with the rest retrieved from reference TRBV7-2 and TRBJ2-3, is GAGVSQSPSNKVTEKGKDVELRCDPISGHTALYWYRQSLGQGLEFLIYFQGNSAPDKSGLPSDRFSAERTGGSVSTLTIQRTQQEDSAVYLCASSLALTPRGGTDTQYFGPGTRLTVL.

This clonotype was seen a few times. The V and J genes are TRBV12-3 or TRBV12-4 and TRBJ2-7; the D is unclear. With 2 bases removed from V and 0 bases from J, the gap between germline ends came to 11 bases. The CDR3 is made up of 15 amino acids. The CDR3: CASSLTWQSSYEQYF. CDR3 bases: TGTGCCAGCAGTTTAACTTGGCAGTCCTCCTACGAGCAGTACTTC.

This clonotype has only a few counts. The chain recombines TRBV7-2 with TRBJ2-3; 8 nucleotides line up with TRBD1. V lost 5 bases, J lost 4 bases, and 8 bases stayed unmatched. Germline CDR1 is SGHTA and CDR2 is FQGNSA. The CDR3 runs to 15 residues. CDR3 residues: CASSPNPTGADTQYF. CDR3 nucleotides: TGTGCCAGCAGCCCCAACCCGACAGGGGCAGATACGCAGTATTTT.

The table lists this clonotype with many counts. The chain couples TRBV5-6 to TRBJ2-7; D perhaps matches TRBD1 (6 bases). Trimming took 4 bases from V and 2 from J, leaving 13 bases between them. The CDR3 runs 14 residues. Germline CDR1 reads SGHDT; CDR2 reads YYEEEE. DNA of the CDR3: TGTGCCAGCAGCCCTACAGGGCTAACCTACGAGCAGTACTTC. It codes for CASSPTGLTYEQYF. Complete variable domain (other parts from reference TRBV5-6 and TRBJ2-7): DAGVTQSPTHLIKTRGQQVTLRCSPKSGHDTVSWYQQALGQGPQFIFQYYEEEERQRGNFPDRFSGHQFPNYSSELNVNALLLGDSALYLCASSPTGLTYEQYFGPGTRLTVT.

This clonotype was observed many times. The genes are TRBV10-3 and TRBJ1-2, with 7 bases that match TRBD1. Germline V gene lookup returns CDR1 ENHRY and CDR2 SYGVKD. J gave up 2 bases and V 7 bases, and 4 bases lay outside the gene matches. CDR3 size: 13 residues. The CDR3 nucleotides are TGTGCCATCACTATGGACAGGAACTATGGCTACACCTTC. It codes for CAITMDRNYGYTF.

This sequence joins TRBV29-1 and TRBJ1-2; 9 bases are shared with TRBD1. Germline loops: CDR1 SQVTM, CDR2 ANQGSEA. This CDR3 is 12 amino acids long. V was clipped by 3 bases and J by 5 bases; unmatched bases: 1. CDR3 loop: CSVDGTGYGYTF. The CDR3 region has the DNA TGCAGCGTTGACGGGACAGGGTATGGCTACACCTTC.

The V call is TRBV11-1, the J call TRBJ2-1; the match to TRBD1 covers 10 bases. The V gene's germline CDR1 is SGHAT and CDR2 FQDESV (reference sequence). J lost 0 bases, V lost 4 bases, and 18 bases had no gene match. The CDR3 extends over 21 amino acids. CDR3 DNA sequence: TGTGCCAGCAGCTCCCTTCGATCGACAGGGGGCACGGGGAGCTCCTACAATGAGCAGTTCTTC. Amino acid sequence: CASSSLRSTGGTGSSYNEQFF.

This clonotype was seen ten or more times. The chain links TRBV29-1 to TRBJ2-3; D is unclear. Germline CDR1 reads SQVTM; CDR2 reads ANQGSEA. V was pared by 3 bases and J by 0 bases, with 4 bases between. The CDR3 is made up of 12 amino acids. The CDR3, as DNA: TGCAGCGTTGACCCTAGCACAGATACGCAGTATTTT. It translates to CSVDPSTDTQYF.

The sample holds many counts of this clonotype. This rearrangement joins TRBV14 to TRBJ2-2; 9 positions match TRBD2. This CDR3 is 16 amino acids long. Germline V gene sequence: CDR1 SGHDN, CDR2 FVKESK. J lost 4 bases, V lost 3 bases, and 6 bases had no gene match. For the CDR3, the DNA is TGTGCCAGCAGCCATCTTAGCGGGAGAGGCACCGGGGAGCTGTTTTTT. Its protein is CASSHLSGRGTGELFF.